This T cell receptor beta chain was retrieved from a study of blood T cell repertoires in COVID-19 (dated by TCRdb to between 2020 and 2021). Describing the broader study: Samples from collaborators originated in the United States, Italy and Spain and spanned both the acute and convalescent phases of COVID-19. The prospective study material was composed of cDNA or gDNA derived from T cells, B-cell-depleted T cells, or PBMCs. The dataset comprised deeply sampled blood TCRbeta repertoires from subjects exposed to, actively infected with, or recovered from COVID-19. A freely available public database, intended as a resource for researchers studying the immune response to SARS-CoV-2, is where the repertoires were released. Samples came from the ongoing ImmuneRACE study (first 160 participants) plus 1,254 subjects from 6 global collaborators. The sample metadata nearly always contained a de-identified subject ID, COVID-19 status, age in years and sex. Where available, HLA class I and class II types were obtained from metadata supplied by the sample provider rather than from assay-based typing. Overall study outcomes, separate from this receptor: How much clinical and demographic metadata was included differed by source and by participant, and the metadata was provided uncurated.

TCRbeta CDR3 regions were amplified from genomic DNA by means of the immunoSEQ Assay, a bias-controlled multiplex PCR. On the study's bioinformatics: The number of nucleated cells in each sample was estimated by amplification of reference gene primers within the assay. Sequence reads were collapsed and filtered to measure the absolute abundance of every unique TCRbeta CDR3 rearrangement. For each sample, productive Simpson clonality was calculated by taking the square root of Simpson's diversity index across productive rearrangements. Imported from immuneACCESS, the table was reduced by TCRdb to in-frame sequences with V and J called. These copies leave out some clones; in studies compared against another copy, an unresolved V gene accounts for under half, and the cause of the remainder is not known. That table is the source of V, J and clone size, and D and trimming were worked out from the DNA. Here the sample has approximately 150,000 clones; 80% to 90% occur a single time. In total, the top ten clones hold more than 15% of the sample.

The CDR3 goes from the cysteine to the phenylalanine over 17 residues. Kept here is only the CDR3 DNA, which spans 51 bases and is read in frame from base 1. Sequences WSHSY (CDR1) and SAAADI (CDR2) are obtained from the germline V gene. The germline V and J ends show losses of 2 bases and 4 bases respectively, and no gene match explains 10 bases of the junction. Collaborating institutions collected whole blood in K2EDTA tubes following their own protocols. Collaborator samples were shipped for TCRbeta analysis as frozen whole blood, isolated PBMCs, or DNA extracted from either sample type. Details on this clone: Its antigen remains undetermined. Base-call qualities are not available, and no considerably larger clone is one nucleotide away.

The sequencing input was peripheral blood. The sequence was collected from a man aged 45-65 years with active or convalescent COVID-19. The rearrangement combines TRBV10-2 with TRBJ2-1; 8 bases in the middle match TRBD2. CDR3 loop: CASSEIAGGTTYNEQFF. The nucleotides are TGCGCCAGCAGTGAGATTGCGGGAGGAACAACGTACAATGAGCAGTTCTTC.